Listed below are T cell receptor beta chains from one sample, sequenced in a study of shared clonotypes between healthy human individuals. Sequenced by immunoSEQ multiplex PCR; TCRdb stores in-frame clones only, minus some. This table has 2 million or so clones, about 95% appearing once. What was sequenced was naive CD8+ T cells sorted from blood. The receptors here all came from a man aged 18 to 29 in good health. Each CDR3 is given with its conserved first and last residue. The D gene is left open where the match is weak. The size entry is marked missing in some rows and otherwise reads once, few, many or a size class.

V: TRBV29-1; size: once; J: TRBJ1-1; D: TRBD1; CDR3: CSVRQGAFREAFF; DNA: TGCAGCGTCCGACAGGGAGCCTTTCGAGAAGCTTTCTTT
V: TRBV5-6; size: -; J: TRBJ2-7; D: -; CDR3: CASSLGRFSYEQYF; DNA: TGTGCCAGCAGCTTGGGTCGGTTCTCCTACGAGCAGTACTTC
V: TRBV2; size: -; J: TRBJ2-5; D: -; CDR3: CASGLALLLAEPVETQYF; DNA: TGTGCCAGCGGACTCGCCTTGCTTTTGGCGGAGCCCGTGGAGACCCAGTACTTC
V: TRBV18; size: -; J: TRBJ2-1; D: TRBD2; CDR3: CASSPWGLAGDSYNEQFF; DNA: TGTGCCAGCTCACCATGGGGACTAGCGGGAGACTCCTACAATGAGCAGTTCTTC
V: TRBV5-1; size: -; J: TRBJ2-1; D: TRBD2; CDR3: CASSPGLAGGDNEQFF; DNA: TGCGCCAGCAGCCCAGGACTAGCGGGAGGGGACAATGAGCAGTTCTTC
V: TRBV9; size: -; J: TRBJ1-6; D: -; CDR3: CASTGDQDNNSPLHF; DNA: TGTGCCAGCACGGGAGACCAGGACAATAATTCACCCCTCCACTTT
V: TRBV29-1; size: -; J: TRBJ2-5; D: -; CDR3: CSVEGGQETQYF; DNA: TGCAGCGTTGAAGGAGGTCAAGAGACCCAGTACTTC
V: TRBV5-4; size: -; J: TRBJ2-1; D: -; CDR3: CASSLVQGYNEQFF; DNA: TGTGCCAGCAGCTTGGTACAGGGCTACAATGAGCAGTTCTTC
V: TRBV25-1; size: few; J: TRBJ2-7; D: TRBD2; CDR3: CASSGTSGYEQYF; DNA: TGTGCCAGCAGTGGGACTAGCGGCTACGAGCAGTACTTC
V: TRBV19; size: -; J: TRBJ2-3; D: -; CDR3: CASSHRDTDTQYF; DNA: TGTGCCAGTAGTCACAGGGACACAGATACGCAGTATTTT
V: TRBV29-1; size: -; J: TRBJ2-5; D: -; CDR3: CSGVPLREGVETQYF; DNA: TGCAGCGGGGTCCCTCTTCGGGAAGGAGTAGAGACCCAGTACTTC
V: TRBV7-3; size: -; J: TRBJ2-3; D: TRBD2; CDR3: CASSPLAGVSTDTQYF; DNA: TGTGCCAGCAGCCCTCTAGCGGGGGTCAGCACAGATACGCAGTATTTT
V: TRBV5-1; size: once; J: TRBJ1-4; D: -; CDR3: CASSPGEGGEKLFF; DNA: TGCGCCAGCAGCCCCGGGGAGGGCGGAGAAAAACTGTTTTTT
V: TRBV5-6; size: -; J: TRBJ1-1; D: -; CDR3: CASATGKVSEAFF; DNA: TGTGCCAGCGCTACGGGAAAGGTGAGTGAAGCTTTCTTT
V: TRBV6-1; size: -; J: TRBJ2-3; D: TRBD2; CDR3: CASSDLSGGYTDTQYF; DNA: TGTGCCAGCAGTGACCTAAGCGGGGGCTACACAGATACGCAGTATTTT
V: TRBV2; size: -; J: TRBJ2-7; D: -; CDR3: CASRDGSFYEQYF; DNA: TGTGCCAGCAGGGACGGCAGCTTTTACGAGCAGTACTTC
V: TRBV4-2; size: -; J: TRBJ1-4; D: -; CDR3: CASSQEGANEKLFF; DNA: TGTGCCAGCAGCCAAGAGGGAGCTAATGAAAAACTGTTTTTT